This note documents a single T cell receptor (beta chain) sequence. 60 Vbeta and 13 Jbeta primers were used in PCR. The protocol was immunoSEQ multiplex PCR, while the TCRdb copy is restricted to in-frame clones and leaves out a portion. The sample holds 200,000 to 250,000 clones; roughly three quarters are singletons and the top ten take around 1.7%. As for the donors, each was a healthy bone marrow donor. V lost 4 bases and J lost 5; bases outside the gene matches: 6. The CDR3 has 14 amino acids. Germline CDR1 and CDR2: SGDLS and YYNGEE. The data belong to a study of cytomegalovirus exposure and HLA in healthy donors.

The specimen was PBMCs. This TCR derives from a man aged 50-59 years in good health and CMV-seronegative. This chain joins TRBV9 and TRBJ2-1; TRBD1 agrees at 7 bases. As DNA, the CDR3 is TGTGCCAGCAGCACTCCCGACAGGGACAATGAGCAGTTCTTC. Amino acids: CASSTPDRDNEQFF.